This T cell receptor (beta chain) was recovered during a study of radiotherapy plus CTLA-4 blockade in lung cancer. Overall study context: Objective response was observed in about 19% of patients, and disease control in 30% to 35%. Study-wide findings and caveats: The authors reported that early blood T cell clone dynamics, with interferon-beta, best predicted response. Blood TCR clones of tumor origin expanded after radiotherapy plus ipilimumab.

Some clones are missing from TCRdb's copy, which holds only in-frame ones; the method was immunoSEQ multiplex PCR. The sample has approximately 53,000 clones, roughly 85% seen once. With V trimmed by 9 bases and J by 10 bases, 16 bases remained unmatched. The CDR3 consists of 15 residues. Germline values: CDR1 MGHDK, CDR2 SYGVNS. As concerns this clone: Its target is not known.

The chain has TRBV25-1 and TRBJ2-1; 9 bases fit TRBD2. The source of this sequence is a human donor with non-small cell lung cancer whose response to radiotherapy plus ipilimumab could not be evaluated. This specimen consisted of peripheral blood, obtained from a patient treated with radiotherapy plus ipilimumab. CDR3 protein: CASHTGVAGVHEQFF. The DNA for the CDR3 is TGTGCCAGTCATACAGGGGTAGCGGGAGTTCACGAGCAGTTCTTC.